The clone carrying this TCR beta chain was recorded many times. What it recognizes is unknown. The CDR3 length is 13 residues. V was pared by 3 bases and J by 5 bases, with 7 bases between. Germline V gives CDR1 SGHTA, CDR2 FQGNSA. TCRB transcripts that were expressed got sequenced, as all of the isolated RNA had been reverse transcribed. Generated by immunoSEQ multiplex PCR, the TCRdb table keeps only in-frame clones and is missing some. The repertoire consists of about 390,000 clones, with about 10% occurring once and the leading ten covering approximately 0.6%. The sample belongs to a study of beta chain features in type 1 diabetes. Study outcomes and limitations: For Type 1 diabetes patients, all four CD4+ subsets carried TCRB CDR3s that were moderately but significantly shorter.

This TCR came from a man aged 25 to 40 with type 1 diabetes. The V and J genes are TRBV7-2 and TRBJ2-2, with D hard to call. Sequencing input: central memory CD4+ T cells from blood. In nucleotides, the CDR3 is TGTGCCAGCAGCTTTTGGAAGACCGGGGAGCTGTTTTTT. Its protein product is CASSFWKTGELFF. The full variable domain, its missing parts supplied by reference TRBV7-2 and TRBJ2-2, is GAGVSQSPSNKVTEKGKDVELRCDPISGHTALYWYRQSLGQGLEFLIYFQGNSAPDKSGLPSDRFSAERTGGSVSTLTIQRTQQEDSAVYLCASSFWKTGELFFGEGSRLTVL.